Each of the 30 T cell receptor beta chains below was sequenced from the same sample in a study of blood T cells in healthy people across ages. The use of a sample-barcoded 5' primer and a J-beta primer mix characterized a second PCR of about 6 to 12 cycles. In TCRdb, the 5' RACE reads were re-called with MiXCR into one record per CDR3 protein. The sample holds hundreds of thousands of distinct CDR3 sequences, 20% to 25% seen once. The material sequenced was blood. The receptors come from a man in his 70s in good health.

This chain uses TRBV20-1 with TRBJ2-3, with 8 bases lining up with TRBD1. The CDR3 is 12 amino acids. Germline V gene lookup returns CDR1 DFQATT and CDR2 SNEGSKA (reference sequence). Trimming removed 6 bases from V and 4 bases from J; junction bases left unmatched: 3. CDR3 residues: CSAQGAADTQYF. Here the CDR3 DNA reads TGCAGTGCCCAGGGGGCTGCAGATACGCAGTATTTT.

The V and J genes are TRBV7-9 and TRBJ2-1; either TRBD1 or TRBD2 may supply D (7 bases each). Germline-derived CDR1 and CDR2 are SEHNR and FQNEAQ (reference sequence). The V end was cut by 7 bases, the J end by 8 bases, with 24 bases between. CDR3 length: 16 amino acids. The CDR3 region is CASILGGGGGKDEQFF. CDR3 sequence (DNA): TGTGCCAGCATACTAGGGGGAGGGGGCGGTAAGGATGAGCAGTTCTTC.

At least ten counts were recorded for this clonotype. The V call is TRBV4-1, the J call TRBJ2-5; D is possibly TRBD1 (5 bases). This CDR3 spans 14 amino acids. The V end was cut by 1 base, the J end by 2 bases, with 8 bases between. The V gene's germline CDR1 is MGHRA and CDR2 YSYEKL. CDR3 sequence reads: CASSQGDRQETQYF. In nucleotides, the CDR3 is TGCGCCAGCAGCCAAGGAGACAGACAAGAGACCCAGTACTTC.

CDR3: CSARLPGGSYGYTF. The DNA of the CDR3 is TGCAGTGCTAGACTCCCAGGGGGGAGCTATGGCTACACCTTC. This chain links TRBV20-1 with TRBJ1-2; 7 bases fit TRBD1. Germline V gives CDR1 DFQATT, CDR2 SNEGSKA (reference sequence). CDR3 length: 14 residues. With 2 bases clipped from V and 4 bases from J, the junction kept 7 bases outside the gene matches.

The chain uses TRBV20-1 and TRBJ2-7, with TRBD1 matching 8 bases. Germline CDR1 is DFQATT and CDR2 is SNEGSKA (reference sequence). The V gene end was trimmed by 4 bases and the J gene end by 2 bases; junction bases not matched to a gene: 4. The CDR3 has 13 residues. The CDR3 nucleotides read TGCAGTGCTACCCGGACAGGGCCCTACGAGCAGTACTTC. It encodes CSATRTGPYEQYF.

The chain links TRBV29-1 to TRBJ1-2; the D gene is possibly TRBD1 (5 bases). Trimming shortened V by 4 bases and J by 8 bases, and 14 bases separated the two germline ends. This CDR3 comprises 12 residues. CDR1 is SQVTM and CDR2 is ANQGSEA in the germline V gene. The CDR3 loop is CSVGWGSGGYTF. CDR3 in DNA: TGCAGCGTTGGATGGGGGTCAGGGGGCTACACCTTC. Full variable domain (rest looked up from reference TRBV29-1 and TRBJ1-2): SAVISQKPSRDICQRGTSLTIQCQVDSQVTMMFWYRQQPGQSLTLIATANQGSEATYESGFVIDKFPISRPNLTFSTLTVSNMSPEDSSIYLCSVGWGSGGYTFGSGTRLTVV.

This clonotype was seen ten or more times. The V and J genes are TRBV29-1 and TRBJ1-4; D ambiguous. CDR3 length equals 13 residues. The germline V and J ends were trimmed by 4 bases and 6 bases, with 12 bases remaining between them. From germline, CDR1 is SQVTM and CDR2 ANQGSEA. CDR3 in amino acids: CSVGVIEDEKLFF. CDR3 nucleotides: TGCAGCGTTGGGGTGATTGAAGATGAAAAACTGTTTTTT.

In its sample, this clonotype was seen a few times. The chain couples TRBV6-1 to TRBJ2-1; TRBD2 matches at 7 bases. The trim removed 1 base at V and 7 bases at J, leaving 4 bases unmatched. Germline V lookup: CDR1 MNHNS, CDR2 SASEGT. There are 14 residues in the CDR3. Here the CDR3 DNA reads TGTGCCAGCAGTGAAGGGACTAGTCTTAATGAGCAGTTCTTC. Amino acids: CASSEGTSLNEQFF.

The CDR3 DNA reads TGCAGCGGACAGAGGAGCTCCTACAATGAGCAGTTCTTC. Translated, it gives CSGQRSSYNEQFF. The V gene is TRBV29-1, the J gene TRBJ2-1, with a possible D match to TRBD1 (5 bases). Per the germline V gene, CDR1 is SQVTM and CDR2 is ANQGSEA. The V and J ends lost 7 bases and 0 bases respectively, with 10 bases between them. This CDR3 spans 13 amino acids.

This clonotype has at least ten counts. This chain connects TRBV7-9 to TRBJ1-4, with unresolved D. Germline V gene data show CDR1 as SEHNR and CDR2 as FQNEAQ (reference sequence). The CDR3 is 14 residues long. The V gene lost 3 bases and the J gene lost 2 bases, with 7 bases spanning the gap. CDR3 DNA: TGTGCCAGCAGCTTTCAAGGCACTAATGAAAAACTGTTTTTT. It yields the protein CASSFQGTNEKLFF.

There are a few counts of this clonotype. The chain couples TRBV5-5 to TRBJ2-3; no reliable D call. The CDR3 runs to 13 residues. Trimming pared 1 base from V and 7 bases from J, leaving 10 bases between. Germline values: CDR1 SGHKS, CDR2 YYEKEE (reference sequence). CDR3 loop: CASSLLGPHTQYF. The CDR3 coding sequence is TGTGCCAGCAGCTTGCTAGGGCCCCATACGCAGTATTTT.

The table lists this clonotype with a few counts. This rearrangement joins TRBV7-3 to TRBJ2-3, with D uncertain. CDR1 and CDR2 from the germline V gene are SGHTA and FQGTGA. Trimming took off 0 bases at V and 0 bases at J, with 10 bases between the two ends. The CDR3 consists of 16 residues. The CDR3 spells CASSLTRHSSTDTQYF. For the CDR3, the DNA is TGTGCCAGCAGCTTAACCAGGCATTCCAGCACAGATACGCAGTATTTT.

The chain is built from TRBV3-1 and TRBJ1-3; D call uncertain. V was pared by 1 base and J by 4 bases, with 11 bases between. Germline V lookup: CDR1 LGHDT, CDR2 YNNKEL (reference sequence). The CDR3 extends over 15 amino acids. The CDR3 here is CASSQGDFAGNTIYF. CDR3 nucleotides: TGTGCCAGCAGCCAAGGAGACTTCGCGGGAAACACCATATATTTT.

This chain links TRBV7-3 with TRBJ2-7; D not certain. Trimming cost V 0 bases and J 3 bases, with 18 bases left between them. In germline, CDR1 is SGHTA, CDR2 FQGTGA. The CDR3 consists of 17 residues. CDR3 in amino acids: CASSLTSGPPKVYEQYF. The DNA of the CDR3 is TGTGCCAGCAGCTTAACGTCGGGTCCACCTAAAGTCTACGAGCAGTACTTC.

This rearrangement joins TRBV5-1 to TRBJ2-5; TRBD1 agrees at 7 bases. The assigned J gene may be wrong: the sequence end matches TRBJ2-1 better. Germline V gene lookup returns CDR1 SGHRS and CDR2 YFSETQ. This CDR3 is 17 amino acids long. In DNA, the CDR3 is TGCGCCAGCAGCTTAGCTATAGCCGGGACAGTCTACAATGAGCAGTTCTTC. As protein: CASSLAIAGTVYNEQFF.

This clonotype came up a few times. CDR3 region: CSARDPGQNSYEQYF. CDR3 DNA sequence: TGCAGTGCTAGAGATCCGGGACAGAATTCCTACGAGCAGTACTTC. The rearrangement links TRBV20-1 to TRBJ2-7, with 7 nucleotides matching TRBD1. The CDR3 extends over 15 amino acids. The J segment lost 1 base and the V segment lost 0 bases, leaving 6 bases of the junction unmatched. The V gene's germline CDR1 is DFQATT and CDR2 SNEGSKA (reference sequence).

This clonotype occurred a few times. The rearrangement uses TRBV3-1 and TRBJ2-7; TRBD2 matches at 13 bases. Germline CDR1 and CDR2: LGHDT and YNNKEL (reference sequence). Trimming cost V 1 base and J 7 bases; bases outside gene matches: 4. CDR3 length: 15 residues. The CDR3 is CASSQGTSGSHEQYF. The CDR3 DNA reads TGTGCCAGCAGCCAAGGGACTAGCGGGAGTCATGAGCAGTACTTC.

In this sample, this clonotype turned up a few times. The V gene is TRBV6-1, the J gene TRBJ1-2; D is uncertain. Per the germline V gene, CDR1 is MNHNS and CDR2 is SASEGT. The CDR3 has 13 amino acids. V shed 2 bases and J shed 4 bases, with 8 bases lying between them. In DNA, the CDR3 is TGTGCCAGCAGTGAACCACCCAGCTATGGCTACACCTTC. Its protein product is CASSEPPSYGYTF.

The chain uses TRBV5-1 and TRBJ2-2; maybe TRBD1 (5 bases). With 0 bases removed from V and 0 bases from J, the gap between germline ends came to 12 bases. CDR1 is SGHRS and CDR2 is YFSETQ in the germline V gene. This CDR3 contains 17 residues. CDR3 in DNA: TGCGCCAGCAGCTTGGCCTTCACAGGCGCGAACACCGGGGAGCTGTTTTTT. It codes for CASSLAFTGANTGELFF.

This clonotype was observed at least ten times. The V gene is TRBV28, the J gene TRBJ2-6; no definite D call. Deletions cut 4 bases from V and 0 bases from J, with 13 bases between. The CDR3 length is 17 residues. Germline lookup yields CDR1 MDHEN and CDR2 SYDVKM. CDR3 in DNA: TGTGCCAGCAGTTCCTCCCTACTGAACTCTGGGGCCAACGTCCTGACTTTC. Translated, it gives CASSSSLLNSGANVLTF.

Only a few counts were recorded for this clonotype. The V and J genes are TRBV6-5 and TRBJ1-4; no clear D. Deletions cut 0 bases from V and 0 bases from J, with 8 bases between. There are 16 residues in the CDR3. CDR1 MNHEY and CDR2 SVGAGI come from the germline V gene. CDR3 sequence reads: CASSYSNTATNEKLFF. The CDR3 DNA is TGTGCCAGCAGTTACTCGAACACTGCAACTAATGAAAAACTGTTTTTT.

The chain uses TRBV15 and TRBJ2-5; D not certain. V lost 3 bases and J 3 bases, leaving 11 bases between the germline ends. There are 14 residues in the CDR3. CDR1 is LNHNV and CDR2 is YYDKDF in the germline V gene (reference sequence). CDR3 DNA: TGTGCCACCAGCAGGGGTCGGCAGAAAGAGACCCAGTACTTC. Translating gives CATSRGRQKETQYF.

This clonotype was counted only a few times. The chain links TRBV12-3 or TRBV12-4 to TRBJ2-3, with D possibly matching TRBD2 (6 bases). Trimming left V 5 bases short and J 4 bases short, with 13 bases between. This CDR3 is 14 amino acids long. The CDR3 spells CASSPRGSADTQYF. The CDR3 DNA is TGTGCCAGCAGTCCCCGGGGGAGCGCAGATACGCAGTATTTT.

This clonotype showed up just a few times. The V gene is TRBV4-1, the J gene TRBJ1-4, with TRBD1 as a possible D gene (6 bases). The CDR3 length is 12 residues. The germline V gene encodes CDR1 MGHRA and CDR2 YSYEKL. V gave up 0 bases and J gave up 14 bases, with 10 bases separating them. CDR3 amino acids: CASSQEQGALFF. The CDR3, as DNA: TGCGCCAGCAGCCAAGAACAGGGTGCCCTGTTTTTT.

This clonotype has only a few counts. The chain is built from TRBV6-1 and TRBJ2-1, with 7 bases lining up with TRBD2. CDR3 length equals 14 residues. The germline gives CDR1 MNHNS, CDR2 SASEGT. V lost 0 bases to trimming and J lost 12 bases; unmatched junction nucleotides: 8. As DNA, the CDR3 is TGTGCCAGCAGTGAAGCATCTGGACTAGGTGTGCAGTTCTTC. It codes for CASSEASGLGVQFF.

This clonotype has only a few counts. CDR3 protein: CASSQESAGGEKLFF. CDR3 coding DNA: TGTGCCAGCAGCCAGGAATCTGCAGGGGGCGAAAAACTGTTTTTT. The genes are TRBV3-1 and TRBJ1-4, with 8 bases matching TRBD1. This CDR3 is 15 amino acids long. Germline trimming cut 3 bases from V and 8 bases from J; bases unmatched to any gene: 8. Germline V gene data show CDR1 as LGHDT and CDR2 as YNNKEL (reference sequence).

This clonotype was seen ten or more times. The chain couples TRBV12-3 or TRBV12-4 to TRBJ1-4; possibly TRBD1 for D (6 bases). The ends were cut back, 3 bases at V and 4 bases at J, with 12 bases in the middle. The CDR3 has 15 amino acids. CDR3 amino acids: CASSLGTFGNEKLFF. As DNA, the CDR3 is TGTGCCAGCAGTTTGGGGACATTTGGTAATGAAAAACTGTTTTTT.

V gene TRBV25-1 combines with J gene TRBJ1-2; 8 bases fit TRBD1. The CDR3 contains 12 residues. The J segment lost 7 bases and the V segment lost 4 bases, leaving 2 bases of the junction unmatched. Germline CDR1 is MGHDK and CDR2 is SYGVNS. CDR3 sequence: CASSAQGGGYTF. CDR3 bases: TGTGCCAGCAGTGCACAGGGGGGTGGCTACACCTTC.

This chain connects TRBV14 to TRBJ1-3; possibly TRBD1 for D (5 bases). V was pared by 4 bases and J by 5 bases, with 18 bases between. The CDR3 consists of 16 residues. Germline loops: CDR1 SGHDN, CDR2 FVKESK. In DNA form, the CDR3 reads TGTGCCAGCAGCCCGACCCCCGGGACTGGCAGAAACACCATATATTTT. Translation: CASSPTPGTGRNTIYF.

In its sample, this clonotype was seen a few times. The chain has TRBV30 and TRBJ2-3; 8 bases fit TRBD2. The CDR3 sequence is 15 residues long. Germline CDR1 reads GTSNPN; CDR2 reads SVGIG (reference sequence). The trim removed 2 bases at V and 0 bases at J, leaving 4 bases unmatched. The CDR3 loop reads CAWSRVAGSTDTQYF. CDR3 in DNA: TGTGCCTGGAGTAGGGTAGCGGGGAGCACAGATACGCAGTATTTT.